These 20 T cell receptor beta chains share one sample of origin, sequenced in a study of Ad26.COV2.S vaccination and SARS-CoV-2 variants. The treatment: about 20 received Ad26.COV2.S at low or high dose, single or two shots; five or six received placebo; per-sample allocation not given. Specimen acquisition occurred on day 63 following the initial vaccine or placebo injection. Some clones are missing from TCRdb's copy, which holds only in-frame ones; the method was immunoSEQ multiplex PCR. The top ten clones hold around 3.6% of a sample with about 420,000 clones, around 89% of them seen once. The source was peripheral blood, collected in a trial of Ad26.COV2.S vaccine versus placebo. These receptors were taken from a person between 18 and 59 years old who received the Ad26.COV2.S COVID-19 vaccine or a placebo.

The gene calls are TRBV28 and TRBJ2-1; a possible D gene is TRBD1 (7 bases). This CDR3 is built from 15 residues. The germline V gene encodes CDR1 MDHEN and CDR2 SYDVKM. V gave up 1 base and J gave up 4 bases, with 11 bases separating them. This CDR3 is CASSLLPGGYNEQFF. In nucleotides, the CDR3 is TGTGCCAGCAGTTTATTACCAGGGGGGTACAATGAGCAGTTCTTC.

The J gene is TRBJ1-6, the V gene TRBV5-5; no reliable D call. Between the trimmed V and J ends, which lost 0 bases and 0 bases, there was a span of 16 bases. Germline V gives CDR1 SGHKS, CDR2 YYEKEE (reference sequence). This CDR3 comprises 19 residues. The CDR3 DNA is TGTGCCAGCAGCTTGGACACCTATGCCCCAAGCTCCTATAATTCACCCCTCCACTTT. This translates into CASSLDTYAPSSYNSPLHF. The full variable domain, completed using reference TRBV5-5 and TRBJ1-6, is DAGVTQSPTHLIKTRGQQVTLRCSPISGHKSVSWYQQVLGQGPQFIFQYYEKEERGRGNFPDRFSARQFPNYSSELNVNALLLGDSALYLCASSLDTYAPSSYNSPLHFGNGTRLTVT.

The rearrangement links TRBV14 to TRBJ2-7, with D possibly TRBD1 on 7 matching bases. V lost 5 bases to trimming and J lost 5 bases, with 19 bases between them. The CDR3 sequence is 15 residues long. CDR1 is SGHDN and CDR2 is FVKESK in the germline V gene. The CDR3 region is CASSDTGEDPHEQYF. CDR3 coding DNA: TGTGCCAGCAGCGATACAGGGGAGGACCCCCACGAGCAGTACTTC. Together with reference TRBV14 and TRBJ2-7, the CDR3 gives the full variable domain: EAGVTQFPSHSVIEKGQTVTLRCDPISGHDNLYWYRRVMGKEIKFLLHFVKESKQDESGMPNNRFLAERTGGTYSTLKVQPAELEDSGVYFCASSDTGEDPHEQYFGPGTRLTVT.

The chain combines TRBV3-1 (or the pseudogene TRBV3-2) with TRBJ1-6; D remains ambiguous. Trimming cost V 5 bases and J 6 bases, with 5 bases left between them. The germline gives CDR1 LGHDT, CDR2 YNNKEL (reference sequence). The length of the CDR3 is 12 residues. In DNA, the CDR3 is TGTGCCAGCAGCACCCTTAATTCACCCCTCCACTTT. Its translation: CASSTLNSPLHF.

This rearrangement joins TRBV30 to TRBJ1-6; D is perhaps TRBD1 (5 bases). Trimming took 0 bases from V and 5 from J, leaving 14 bases between them. The CDR3 spans 16 residues. Per germline, CDR1 GTSNPN and CDR2 SVGIG (reference sequence). CDR3 sequence: CAWSVLGVTDNSPLHF. The CDR3 DNA reads TGTGCCTGGAGTGTACTGGGGGTAACAGATAATTCACCCCTCCACTTT. Variable domain in full (rest from reference TRBV30 and TRBJ1-6): SQTIHQWPATLVQPVGSPLSLECTVEGTSNPNLYWYRQAAGRGLQLLFYSVGIGQISSEVPQNLSASRPQDRQFILSSKKLLLSDSGFYLCAWSVLGVTDNSPLHFGNGTRLTVT.

The chain has TRBV3-1 (or the pseudogene TRBV3-2) and TRBJ1-5; D unresolved. The CDR3 has 14 residues. Per the germline V gene, CDR1 is LGHDT and CDR2 is YNNKEL (reference sequence). The V and J ends lost 0 bases and 6 bases respectively, with 9 bases between them. As DNA, the CDR3 is TGTGCCAGCAGCCAAGATGTCTCCTGTCAGCCCCAGCATTTT. Translating gives CASSQDVSCQPQHF.

This clone was seen at least ten times. The gene calls are TRBV3-1 (or the pseudogene TRBV3-2) and TRBJ2-6; D call uncertain. Trimming took 1 base from V and 1 from J, leaving 2 bases between them. CDR1 is LGHDT, CDR2 YNNKEL, per germline (reference sequence). CDR3 length: 14 residues. The CDR3 is CASSQVSGANVLTF. In DNA, the CDR3 is TGTGCCAGCAGCCAAGTATCTGGGGCCAACGTCCTGACTTTC.

This chain connects TRBV3-1 (or the pseudogene TRBV3-2) to TRBJ2-2; D is uncertain. The V gene lost 4 bases and the J gene lost 1 base, with 10 bases spanning the gap. This CDR3 is built from 15 residues. Per the germline V gene, CDR1 is LGHDT and CDR2 is YNNKEL (reference sequence). CDR3 coding DNA: TGTGCCAGCAGCCCTCGGACGCTGAACACCGGGGAGCTGTTTTTT. It specifies CASSPRTLNTGELFF.

The V and J genes are TRBV9 and TRBJ2-1; 9 bases match TRBD1. Looked up from germline, CDR1 is SGDLS and CDR2 is YYNGEE. The CDR3 extends over 17 amino acids. Trimming removed 0 bases from V and 1 base from J; junction bases left unmatched: 5. CDR3 sequence: CASSVGRQGGSYNEQFF. The CDR3 DNA sequence: TGTGCCAGCAGCGTAGGAAGACAGGGGGGGTCCTACAATGAGCAGTTCTTC.

The chain joins TRBV7-3 to TRBJ2-7; TRBD1 agrees at 10 bases. Germline V gives CDR1 SGHTA, CDR2 FQGTGA. V lost 6 bases, J lost 1 base, and 6 bases stayed unmatched. CDR3 length: 15 amino acids. CDR3 in amino acids: CASSPTGQGSYEQYF. In DNA, the CDR3 is TGTGCCAGCAGTCCGACGGGACAGGGGTCCTACGAGCAGTACTTC.

The CDR3 nucleotides are TGTGCCAGCAGGCGGAACAATGAGCAGTTCTTC. This codes for CASRRNNEQFF. The chain joins TRBV6-5 to TRBJ2-1, with no clear D. Looked up from germline, CDR1 is MNHEY and CDR2 is SVGAGI. V dropped 6 bases and J dropped 5 bases, with 5 bases sitting between them. This CDR3 is 11 amino acids long.

The chain carries TRBV19 and TRBJ2-7; D might be TRBD1 (5 bases). Between the trimmed V and J ends, which lost 8 bases and 1 base, there was a span of 12 bases. Germline CDR1 LNHDA, CDR2 SQIVND (reference sequence). The CDR3 runs to 13 residues. CDR3: CASASGQSYEQYF. As DNA, the CDR3 is TGTGCCAGTGCCTCCGGACAATCCTACGAGCAGTACTTC.

The chain carries TRBV18 and TRBJ1-1; no clear D gene. The length of the CDR3 is 15 residues. Germline CDR1 is KGHSH and CDR2 is LQKENI. The V end lost 3 bases, the J end lost 0 bases, and 11 bases lay between the germline ends. CDR3 region: CASSPETQMNTEAFF. The CDR3, as DNA: TGTGCCAGCTCACCGGAGACCCAGATGAACACTGAAGCTTTCTTT.

The chain has TRBV7-9 and TRBJ1-4; a weak D match, TRBD1 (5 bases). Per the germline V gene, CDR1 is SEHNR and CDR2 is FQNEAQ (reference sequence). V dropped 5 bases and J dropped 0 bases, with 13 bases sitting between them. The CDR3 covers 16 residues. CDR3 residues: CASSAGTVTTNEKLFF. CDR3 DNA: TGTGCCAGCAGCGCAGGGACCGTTACAACTAATGAAAAACTGTTTTTT. The whole variable domain, remainder taken from reference TRBV7-9 and TRBJ1-4, is DTGVSQNPRHKITKRGQNVTFRCDPISEHNRLYWYRQTLGQGPEFLTYFQNEAQLEKSRLLSDRFSAERPKGSFSTLEIQRTEQGDSAMYLCASSAGTVTTNEKLFFGSGTQLSVL.

This chain joins TRBV3-1 (or the pseudogene TRBV3-2) and TRBJ1-2, with a possible D match to TRBD1 (5 bases). Germline V gene data show CDR1 as LGHDT and CDR2 as YNNKEL (reference sequence). The CDR3 is 14 amino acids. Trimming left V 1 base short and J 8 bases short, with 14 bases between. This CDR3 is CASSQGIRVGGYTF. In nucleotides, the CDR3 is TGTGCCAGCAGCCAAGGAATCAGGGTCGGGGGCTACACCTTC.

This chain uses TRBV12-3 or TRBV12-4 with TRBJ2-1; D gene uncertain. The ends were cut back, 6 bases at V and 5 bases at J, with 11 bases in the middle. The CDR3 sequence is 13 residues long. The CDR3 DNA sequence: TGTGCCAGCAGCCACCGGGTGGACAATGAGCAGTTCTTC. Protein sequence: CASSHRVDNEQFF.

The genes are TRBV28 and TRBJ2-1; 7 positions agree with TRBD2. From germline, CDR1 is MDHEN and CDR2 SYDVKM. The CDR3 loop spans 15 amino acids. The V gene end was trimmed by 3 bases and the J gene end by 0 bases; junction bases not matched to a gene: 2. The CDR3 DNA follows: TGTGCCAGCAGTTTTGGCGGGAGCTCCTACAATGAGCAGTTCTTC. Translated, it gives CASSFGGSSYNEQFF.

The chain uses TRBV5-1 and TRBJ2-7, with D possibly being TRBD2 (6 bases). The CDR3 has 14 residues. CDR1 is SGHRS and CDR2 is YFSETQ in the germline V gene. V was trimmed by 4 bases and J by 4 bases, leaving 15 bases between them. The CDR3: CASSPGLPEYEQYF. The CDR3 bases are TGCGCCAGCAGCCCGGGACTGCCCGAGTACGAGCAGTACTTC.

This sequence joins TRBV2 and TRBJ1-6; 8 bases are shared with TRBD1. Germline CDR1 reads SNHLY; CDR2 reads FYNNEI. Trimming removed 3 bases from V and 6 bases from J; junction bases left unmatched: 4. The length of the CDR3 is 15 residues. CDR3 DNA: TGTGCCAGCAGTGATCGCAGGGGGCTTAATTCACCCCTCCACTTT. Translated, it gives CASSDRRGLNSPLHF.

This sequence joins TRBV5-1 and TRBJ2-7, with D possibly TRBD1 on 5 matching bases. CDR3 size: 14 residues. CDR1 is SGHRS and CDR2 is YFSETQ in the germline V gene. The V end was cut by 0 bases, the J end by 1 base, with 8 bases between. Here the CDR3 DNA reads TGCGCCAGCAGCTTGGGGGCAGGGTCCTACGAGCAGTACTTC. This gives the protein CASSLGAGSYEQYF.